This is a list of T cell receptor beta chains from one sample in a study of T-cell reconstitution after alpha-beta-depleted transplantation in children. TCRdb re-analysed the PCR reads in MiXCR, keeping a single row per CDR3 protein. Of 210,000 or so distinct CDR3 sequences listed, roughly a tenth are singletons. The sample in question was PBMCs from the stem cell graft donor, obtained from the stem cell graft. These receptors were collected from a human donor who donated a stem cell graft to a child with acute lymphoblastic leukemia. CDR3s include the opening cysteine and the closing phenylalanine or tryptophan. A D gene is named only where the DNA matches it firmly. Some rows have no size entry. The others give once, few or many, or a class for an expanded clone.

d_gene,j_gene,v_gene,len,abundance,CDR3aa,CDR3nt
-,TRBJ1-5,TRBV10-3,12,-,CAIAPEDQPQHF,TGTGCCATCGCTCCAGAAGATCAGCCCCAGCATTTT
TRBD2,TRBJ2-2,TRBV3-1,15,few,CASSPLAGVVGELFF,TGTGCCAGCAGCCCCCTAGCGGGGGTCGTCGGGGAGCTGTTTTTT
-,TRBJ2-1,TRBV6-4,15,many,CASSDSGGGYNEQFF,TGTGCCAGCAGTGACTCAGGAGGAGGGTACAATGAGCAGTTCTTC
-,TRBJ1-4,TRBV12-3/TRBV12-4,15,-,CASSFQGGKPEKLFF,TGTGCCAGCAGTTTCCAAGGGGGGAAACCAGAAAAACTGTTTTTT
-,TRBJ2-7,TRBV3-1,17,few,CASSQVAGGGDHYEQYF,TGTGCCAGCAGCCAAGTCGCTGGCGGGGGCGACCACTACGAGCAGTACTTC
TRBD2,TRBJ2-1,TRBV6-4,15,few,CASGANGGGASEQFF,TGTGCCAGTGGGGCCAACGGCGGGGGGGCCTCCGAGCAGTTCTTC
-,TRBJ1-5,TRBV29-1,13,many,CSVRDNSNQPQHF,TGCAGCGTTCGGGACAATAGCAATCAGCCCCAGCATTTT
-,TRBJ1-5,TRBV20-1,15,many,CSVSSRALSNQPQHF,TGCAGTGTCTCTTCTCGGGCCTTGAGCAATCAGCCCCAGCATTTT
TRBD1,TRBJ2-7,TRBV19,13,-,CASSSQGAHEQYF,TGTGCCAGTAGTAGTCAGGGGGCCCACGAGCAGTACTTC
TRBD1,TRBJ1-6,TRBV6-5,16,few,CASSYSNPDRQSPLHF,TGTGCCAGCAGTTACTCGAACCCGGACAGGCAGTCACCCCTCCACTTT
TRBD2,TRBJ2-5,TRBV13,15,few,CASSLEAGGLSTQYF,TGTGCCAGCAGCTTAGAAGCGGGGGGCCTCTCGACCCAGTACTTC
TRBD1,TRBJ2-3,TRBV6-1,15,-,CASSQGDDSTDTQYF,TGTGCCAGCAGTCAGGGGGACGATAGCACAGATACGCAGTATTTT
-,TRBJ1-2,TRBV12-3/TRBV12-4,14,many,CASSLLGDGYGYTF,TGTGCCAGCAGTTTACTCGGGGACGGTTATGGCTACACCTTC
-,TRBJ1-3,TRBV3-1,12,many,CASSPPGNTIYF,TGTGCCAGCAGCCCACCGGGAAACACCATATATTTT
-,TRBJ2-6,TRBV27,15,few,CASSLRDSGANVLTF,TGTGCCAGCAGTTTACGAGACTCTGGGGCCAACGTCCTGACTTTC
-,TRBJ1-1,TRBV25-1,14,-,CASSETGSNTEAFF,TGTGCCAGCAGTGAAACAGGGTCGAACACTGAAGCTTTCTTT
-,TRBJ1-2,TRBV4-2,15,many,CASSQDTGLRYGYTF,TGTGCCAGCAGCCAAGATACAGGGTTGAGGTATGGCTACACCTTC
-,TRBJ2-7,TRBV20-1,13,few,CSAEKTGTYEQYF,TGCAGTGCGGAAAAAACCGGGACCTACGAGCAGTACTTC
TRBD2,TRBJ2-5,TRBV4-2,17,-,CASSQGGLAGLQETQYF,TGTGCCAGCAGCCAAGGAGGACTAGCGGGATTACAAGAGACCCAGTACTTC
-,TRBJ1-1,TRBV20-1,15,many,CSANTGHSRSTEAFF,TGCAGTGCTAACACTGGGCATTCTAGATCCACTGAAGCTTTCTTT
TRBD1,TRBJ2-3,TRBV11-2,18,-,CASSFNRWGQGVTDTQYF,TGTGCCAGCAGCTTCAACCGGTGGGGACAGGGGGTGACAGATACGCAGTATTTT
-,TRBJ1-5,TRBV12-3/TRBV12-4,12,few,CASRGADQPQHF,TGTGCCAGCAGAGGGGCGGATCAGCCCCAGCATTTT
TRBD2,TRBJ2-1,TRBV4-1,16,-,CASSPPRTSGYNEQFF,TGCGCCAGCAGCCCTCCCCGGACTAGCGGCTACAATGAGCAGTTCTTC
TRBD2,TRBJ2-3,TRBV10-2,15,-,CASSYRGGETDTQYF,TGCGCCAGCAGTTACCGGGGGGGTGAGACAGATACGCAGTATTTT
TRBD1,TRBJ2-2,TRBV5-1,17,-,CASSLEWGTGNTGELFF,TGCGCCAGCAGCTTGGAGTGGGGGACAGGGAACACCGGGGAGCTGTTTTTT
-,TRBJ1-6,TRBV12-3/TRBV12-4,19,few,CASSFIYAVGSSYNSPLHF,TGTGCCAGCAGTTTTATATACGCTGTTGGGAGCTCCTATAATTCACCCCTCCACTTT
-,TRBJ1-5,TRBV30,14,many,CAWKDQGNQRPQHF,TGTGCCTGGAAAGATCAGGGGAATCAACGGCCCCAGCATTTT
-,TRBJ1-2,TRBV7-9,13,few,CASSWRGGGGYTF,TGTGCCAGCAGCTGGAGGGGTGGGGGCGGCTACACCTTC
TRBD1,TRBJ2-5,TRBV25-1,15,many,CASSDIDRVKETQYF,TGTGCCAGCAGTGATATTGACAGGGTGAAGGAGACCCAGTACTTC
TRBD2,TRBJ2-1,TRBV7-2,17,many,CASSFGLAGEPYNEQFF,TGTGCCAGCAGCTTCGGACTAGCGGGGGAGCCTTACAATGAGCAGTTCTTC
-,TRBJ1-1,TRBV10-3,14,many,CAISENTLNTEAFF,TGTGCCATCAGTGAAAATACTTTGAACACTGAAGCTTTCTTT
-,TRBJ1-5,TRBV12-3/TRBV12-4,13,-,CASTLLGVPPQHF,TGTGCCAGCACTCTCCTTGGGGTGCCGCCCCAGCATTTT
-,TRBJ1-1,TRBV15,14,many,CATSRDDRNTEAFF,TGTGCCACCAGCAGAGATGACAGGAACACTGAAGCTTTCTTT
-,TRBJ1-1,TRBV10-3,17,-,CAIRAGHPGDGDTEAFF,TGTGCCATCAGAGCAGGACACCCGGGAGACGGGGACACTGAAGCTTTCTTT
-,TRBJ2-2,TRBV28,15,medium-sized,CASSLLALNTGELFF,TGTGCCAGCAGTTTATTGGCACTGAACACCGGGGAGCTGTTTTTT
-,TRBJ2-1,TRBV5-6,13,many,CASSLYLGNEQFF,TGTGCCAGCAGCTTGTATTTGGGTAATGAGCAGTTCTTC
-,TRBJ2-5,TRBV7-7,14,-,CASSLDPGAETQYF,TGTGCCAGCAGCTTAGATCCAGGGGCAGAGACCCAGTACTTC
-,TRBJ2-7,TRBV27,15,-,CASSPWGGPSYEQYF,TGTGCCAGCAGCCCTTGGGGGGGCCCCTCCTACGAGCAGTACTTC
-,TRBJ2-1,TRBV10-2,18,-,CASSPSVGLKSSYNEQFF,TGCGCCAGCAGTCCTTCCGTGGGACTCAAAAGCTCCTACAATGAGCAGTTCTTC
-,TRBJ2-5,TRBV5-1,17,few,CASSFVREAYQQETQYF,TGCGCCAGCAGCTTTGTGAGGGAAGCGTACCAACAAGAGACCCAGTACTTC
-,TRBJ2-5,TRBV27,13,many,CASSPRRQETQYF,TGTGCCAGCAGCCCTAGGCGGCAAGAGACCCAGTACTTC
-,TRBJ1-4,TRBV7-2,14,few,CASSSAARGEKLFF,TGTGCCAGCAGCTCGGCCGCAAGGGGTGAAAAACTGTTTTTT
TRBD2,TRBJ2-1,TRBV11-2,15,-,CASSFPRLALDEQFF,TGTGCCAGCAGCTTCCCCCGACTAGCTCTTGATGAGCAGTTCTTC
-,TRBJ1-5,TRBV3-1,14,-,CASSQGVGNQPQHF,TGTGCCAGCAGCCAAGGGGTGGGAAATCAGCCCCAGCATTTT